The next 2 T cell receptor beta chains were all read from a single sample in a study of tumor-infiltrating lymphocytes in primary liver carcinoma. Joint extraction of RNA and DNA used roughly 19-32 mg of bulk tissue that was unsorted. Using a constant-region primer together with ProtoScript II reverse transcriptase, TCR beta cDNA was made from around 0.55 ug of total RNA. Employing slightly modified ARM-PCR, three nested multiplex PCR rounds were run, and these gave rise to the TCR beta libraries. The first two PCR rounds, around 10 cycles each, used TRBV1-TRBV30 forward primers and a C-beta reverse primer. MiXCR was run by TCRdb on the multiplex PCR reads, yielding one entry per CDR3 protein. Of roughly 190,000 distinct CDR3 sequences listed, just under 85% were seen once; the top ten hold 15% to 20%. The sample was tumor tissue from primary liver carcinoma. These receptors came from a man aged 35 to 55 with primary liver carcinoma and hepatitis B virus infection.

A word on this clonotype: This CDR3 fails to terminate in the conserved phenylalanine or tryptophan, so it likely reflects a read error. The gene calls are TRBV11-2 and TRBJ2-5, with 7 bases aligning to TRBD2. Germline V gene data show CDR1 as SGHAT and CDR2 as FQNNGV. The CDR3 runs to 15 residues. The junction had 7 bases not matched to a gene; V was cut back by 2 bases and J by 4 bases. CDR3 loop: CASSLWASGRETQYL. The CDR3 DNA sequence: TGTGCCAGCAGCTTATGGGCTAGCGGACGAGAGACCCAGTACTTG.

As for this clonotype: The CDR3 end shows no conserved phenylalanine or tryptophan, and so a read error is likely. It is unclear where the CDR3 begins or ends on the DNA, so no DNA is shown, and the CDR3 is as TCRdb lists it. The chain links TRBV6-1 to TRBJ2-1; the table's D call, TRBD2, has no DNA check behind it. The CDR3 contains 15 residues when both ends are counted. CDR1 is MNHNS and CDR2 is SASEGT in the germline V gene. The CDR3 here is CASSEGLAAYNEHFI.